This T cell receptor beta chain originates from a study of CD8+ T cells in alopecia areata. Overall study: Tofacitinib treatment spanned 6 to 18 months, with 6 months off drug afterward.

Trimming at V came to 2 bases and at J to 4 bases, leaving 5 bases not matched to a gene. The CDR3 is made up of 14 amino acids. Germline V gene data show CDR1 as SGHRS and CDR2 as YFSETQ. RNA extraction and reverse transcription yielded cDNA as sequencing template. The table came from immunoSEQ multiplex PCR; TCRdb's copy has only in-frame clones and leaves some out. Here the sample spans about 160,000 clones, around 47% being singletons. As regards this clone: What it binds is not known.

Study findings and constraints: Affected scalp, especially in alopecia totalis/universalis, had a higher clonality than normal scalp did.

Specimen: CD4+ T cells sorted from blood. The chain recombines TRBV5-1 with TRBJ2-7, with 8 bases that match TRBD1. The TCR was taken from a human donor with alopecia areata. For the CDR3, the DNA is TGCGCCAGCAGCTTACTTCAGGGGGCGTACGAGCAGTACTTC. Translated: CASSLLQGAYEQYF.